The rows below give T cell receptor beta chains drawn from one sample of a study of blood T cell repertoires in COVID-19. TCRdb keeps only in-frame clones here, not all; method: immunoSEQ multiplex PCR. The profile covers under 200,000 clones, with approximately 80% appearing a single time and less than 3% taken by the ten largest. The sequenced material came from peripheral blood. The receptors come from a woman in her fifties or sixties with acute or convalescent COVID-19. The CDR3 runs from the conserved cysteine through the conserved F or W. Fields, in order: J gene, CDR3 length, clone size, V gene, D gene, CDR3 protein, CDR3 DNA. D genes are given only for firm matches. Expanded clones are given a class, and other clones once, few, many or no size at all.

>TRBJ2-5|17|.|TRBV7-6|TRBD2
CASSLGVAGAPGETQYF
TGTGCCAGCAGCTTAGGAGTAGCGGGGGCCCCGGGAGAGACCCAGTACTTC
>TRBJ2-2|13|.|TRBV27|TRBD1
CASLTGAGGELFF
TGTGCCAGCCTGACAGGGGCAGGCGGGGAGCTGTTTTTT
>TRBJ2-1|15|.|TRBV4-3|.
CASSQAVSSYNEQFF
TGCGCCAGCAGCCAAGCGGTTAGCTCCTACAATGAGCAGTTCTTC
>TRBJ2-2|14|.|TRBV9|.
CASSEYRDTGELFF
TGTGCCAGCAGCGAATACAGGGACACCGGGGAGCTGTTTTTT
>TRBJ1-5|16|.|TRBV19|TRBD1
CASTMSGTEVSQPQHF
TGTGCCAGTACTATGTCAGGGACAGAAGTCTCTCAGCCCCAGCATTTT
>TRBJ2-7|14|.|TRBV7-8|.
CASSLLGGIDEQYF
TGTGCCAGCAGCTTACTAGGGGGAATCGACGAGCAGTACTTC
>TRBJ2-5|15|.|TRBV9|.
CASSVGQALQETQYF
TGTGCCAGCAGCGTAGGTCAGGCACTCCAAGAGACCCAGTACTTC
>TRBJ2-7|17|.|TRBV30|TRBD2
CAWSILTSGGPMGEQYF
TGTGCCTGGAGTATCCTGACTAGCGGGGGGCCAATGGGCGAGCAGTACTTC
>TRBJ1-1|14|once|TRBV27|TRBD1
CASRGTGGGTEAFF
TGTGCCAGCAGGGGGACAGGGGGTGGCACTGAAGCTTTCTTT
>TRBJ1-2|13|once|TRBV7-2|.
CASSSTWKEGYTF
TGTGCCAGCAGTTCAACCTGGAAGGAGGGCTACACCTTC
>TRBJ1-3|15|.|TRBV28|TRBD1
CASRLDRVAGNTIYF
TGTGCCAGCAGGCTAGACAGGGTAGCTGGAAACACCATATATTTT
>TRBJ1-2|14|.|TRBV27|TRBD1
CASSLGTGPYGYTF
TGTGCCAGCAGTTTAGGGACAGGCCCCTATGGCTACACCTTC
>TRBJ1-2|16|.|TRBV4-3|TRBD1
CASSQEGTGGLEGYTF
TGCGCCAGCAGCCAAGAGGGGACAGGGGGCTTGGAAGGCTACACCTTC
>TRBJ1-1|15|.|TRBV7-2|.
CASSLAGGVNTEAFF
TGTGCCAGCAGCTTAGCTGGGGGGGTGAACACTGAAGCTTTCTTT
>TRBJ1-1|12|.|TRBV7-9|.
CASSLTGNEAFF
TGTGCCAGCAGCTTAACAGGGAATGAAGCTTTCTTT
>TRBJ1-2|17|.|TRBV6-2/TRBV6-3|TRBD1
CASSYLTGGVKWNGYTF
TGTGCCAGCAGTTACTTGACAGGGGGCGTTAAATGGAATGGCTACACCTTC
>TRBJ2-1|14|.|TRBV19|TRBD1
CASSRQGSYNEQFF
TGTGCCAGTAGTCGACAGGGCTCCTACAATGAGCAGTTCTTC
>TRBJ2-7|17|.|TRBV30|TRBD2
CAWSVRERGGFGYEQYF
TGTGCCTGGAGTGTAAGGGAGCGGGGGGGCTTCGGGTACGAGCAGTACTTC
>TRBJ1-3|17|.|TRBV3-1/TRBV3-2|.
CASSQERSRAGGNTIYF
TGTGCCAGCAGCCAAGAAAGGAGCAGGGCTGGTGGAAACACCATATATTTT
>TRBJ2-7|15|few|TRBV11-3|.
CASSLRAEGPYEQYF
TGTGCCAGCAGCTTAAGAGCGGAGGGACCCTACGAGCAGTACTTC
>TRBJ1-2|17|.|TRBV19|.
CASSISHLAGRNYGYTF
TGTGCCAGTAGTATATCCCACCTGGCAGGGCGAAACTATGGCTACACCTTC
>TRBJ2-7|15|.|TRBV11-2|.
CASSPGEAQTYEQYF
TGTGCCAGCAGCCCCGGGGAGGCGCAGACCTACGAGCAGTACTTC
>TRBJ2-1|15|.|TRBV9|TRBD2
CASSVASGGYNEQFF
TGTGCCAGCAGCGTAGCCAGCGGGGGCTACAATGAGCAGTTCTTC
>TRBJ1-1|15|.|TRBV9|TRBD1
CASSLTGGRNTEAFF
TGTGCCAGCAGCTTGACAGGGGGGAGGAACACTGAAGCTTTCTTT
>TRBJ1-6|18|once|TRBV19|TRBD1
CASSSRTGRNSYNSPLHF
TGTGCCAGTAGTAGCCGGACAGGACGAAACTCCTATAATTCACCCCTCCACTTT
>TRBJ2-1|16|.|TRBV5-4|TRBD2
CASSSPSGGRYNEQFF
TGTGCCAGCAGCTCCCCAAGCGGGGGGCGATACAATGAGCAGTTCTTC
>TRBJ1-2|19|few|TRBV4-2|TRBD1
CASSQDSRDRTEEIYGYTF
TGTGCCAGCAGCCAGGACAGTCGGGACAGGACGGAAGAAATCTATGGCTACACCTTC
>TRBJ2-4|18|.|TRBV7-9|.
CASSLTVGGRGATNIQYF
TGTGCCAGCAGTCTAACGGTCGGGGGTAGAGGGGCGACAAACATTCAGTACTTC
>TRBJ1-5|15|.|TRBV28|TRBD1
CASSSTGVSNQPQHF
TGTGCCAGCAGTTCGACAGGGGTGAGCAATCAGCCCCAGCATTTT
>TRBJ2-7|14|.|TRBV14|TRBD1
CASSGARTGNEQYF
TGTGCCAGCAGCGGAGCCCGGACAGGGAACGAGCAGTACTTC